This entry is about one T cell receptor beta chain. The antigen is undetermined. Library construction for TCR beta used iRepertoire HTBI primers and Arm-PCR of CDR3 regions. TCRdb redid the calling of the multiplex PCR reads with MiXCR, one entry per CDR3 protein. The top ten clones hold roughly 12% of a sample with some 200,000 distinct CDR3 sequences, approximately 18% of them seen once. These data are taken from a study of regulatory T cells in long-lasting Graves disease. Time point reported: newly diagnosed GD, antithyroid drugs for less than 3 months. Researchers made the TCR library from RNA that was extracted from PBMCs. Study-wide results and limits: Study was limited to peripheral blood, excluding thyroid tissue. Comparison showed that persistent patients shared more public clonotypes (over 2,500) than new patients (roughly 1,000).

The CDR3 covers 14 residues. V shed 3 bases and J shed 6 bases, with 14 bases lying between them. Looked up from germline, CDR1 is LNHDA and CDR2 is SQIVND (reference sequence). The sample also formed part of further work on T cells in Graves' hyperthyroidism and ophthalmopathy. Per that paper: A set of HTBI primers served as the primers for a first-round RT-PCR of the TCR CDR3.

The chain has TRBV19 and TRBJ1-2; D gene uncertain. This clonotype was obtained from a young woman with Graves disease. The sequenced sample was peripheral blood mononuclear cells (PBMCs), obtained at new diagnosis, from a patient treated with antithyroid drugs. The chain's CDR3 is CASSMQDPRHGYTF. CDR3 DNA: TGTGCCAGTAGTATGCAGGACCCTCGGCATGGCTACACCTTC.